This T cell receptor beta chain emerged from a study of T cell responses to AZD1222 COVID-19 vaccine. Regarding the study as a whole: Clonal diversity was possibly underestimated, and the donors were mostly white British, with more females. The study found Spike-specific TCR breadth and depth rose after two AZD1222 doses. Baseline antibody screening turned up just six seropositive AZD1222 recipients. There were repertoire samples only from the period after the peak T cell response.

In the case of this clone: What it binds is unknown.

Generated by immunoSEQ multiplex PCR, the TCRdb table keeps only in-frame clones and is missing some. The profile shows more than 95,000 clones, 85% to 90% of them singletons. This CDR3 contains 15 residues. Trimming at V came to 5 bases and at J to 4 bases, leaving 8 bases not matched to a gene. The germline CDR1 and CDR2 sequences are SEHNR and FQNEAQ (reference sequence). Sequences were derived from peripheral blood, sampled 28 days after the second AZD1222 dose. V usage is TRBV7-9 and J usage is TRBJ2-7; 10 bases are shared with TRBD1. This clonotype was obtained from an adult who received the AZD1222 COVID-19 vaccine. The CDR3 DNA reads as TGTGCCAGCAGCAACGCCGGGACAGGGGATTACGAGCAGTACTTC. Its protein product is CASSNAGTGDYEQYF.